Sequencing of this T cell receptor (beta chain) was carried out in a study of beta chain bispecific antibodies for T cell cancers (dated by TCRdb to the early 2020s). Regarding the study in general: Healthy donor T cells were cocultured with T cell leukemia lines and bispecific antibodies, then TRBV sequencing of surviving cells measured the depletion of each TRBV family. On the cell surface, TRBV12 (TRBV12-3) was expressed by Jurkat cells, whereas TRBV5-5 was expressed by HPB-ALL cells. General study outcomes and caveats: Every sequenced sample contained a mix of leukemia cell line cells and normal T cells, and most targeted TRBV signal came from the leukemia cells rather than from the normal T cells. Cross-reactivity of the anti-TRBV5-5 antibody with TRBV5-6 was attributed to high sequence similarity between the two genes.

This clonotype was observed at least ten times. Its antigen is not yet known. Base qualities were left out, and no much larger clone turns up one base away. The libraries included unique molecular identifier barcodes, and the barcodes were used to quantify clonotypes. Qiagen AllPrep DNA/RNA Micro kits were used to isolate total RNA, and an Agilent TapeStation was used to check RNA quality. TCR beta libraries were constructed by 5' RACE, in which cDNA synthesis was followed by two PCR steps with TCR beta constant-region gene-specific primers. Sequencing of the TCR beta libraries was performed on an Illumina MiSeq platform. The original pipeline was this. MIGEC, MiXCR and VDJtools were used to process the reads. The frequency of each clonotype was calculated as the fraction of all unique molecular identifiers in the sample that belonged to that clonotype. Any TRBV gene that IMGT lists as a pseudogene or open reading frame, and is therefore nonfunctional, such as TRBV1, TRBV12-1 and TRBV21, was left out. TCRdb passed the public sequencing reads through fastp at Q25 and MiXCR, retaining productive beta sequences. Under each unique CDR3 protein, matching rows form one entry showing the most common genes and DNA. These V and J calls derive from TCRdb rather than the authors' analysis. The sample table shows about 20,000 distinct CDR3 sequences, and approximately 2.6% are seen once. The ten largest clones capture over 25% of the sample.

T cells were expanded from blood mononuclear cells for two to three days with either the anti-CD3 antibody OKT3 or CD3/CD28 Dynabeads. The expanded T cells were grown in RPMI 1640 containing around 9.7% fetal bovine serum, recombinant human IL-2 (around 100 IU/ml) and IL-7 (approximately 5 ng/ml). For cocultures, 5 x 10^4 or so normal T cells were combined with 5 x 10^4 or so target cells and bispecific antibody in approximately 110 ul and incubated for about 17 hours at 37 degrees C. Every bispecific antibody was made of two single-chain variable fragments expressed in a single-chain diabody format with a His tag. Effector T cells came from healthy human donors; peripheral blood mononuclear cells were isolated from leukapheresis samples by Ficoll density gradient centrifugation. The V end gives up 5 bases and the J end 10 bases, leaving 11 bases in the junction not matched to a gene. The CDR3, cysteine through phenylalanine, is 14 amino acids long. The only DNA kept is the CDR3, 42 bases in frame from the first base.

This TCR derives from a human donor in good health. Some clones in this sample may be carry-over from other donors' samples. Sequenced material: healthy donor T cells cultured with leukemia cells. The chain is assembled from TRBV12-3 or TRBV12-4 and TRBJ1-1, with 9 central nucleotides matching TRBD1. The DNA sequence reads TGTGCCAGCAGTCCCGGGACAGGGAAGAGAGGAGCTTTCTTT. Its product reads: CASSPGTGKRGAFF.